Following are 3 T cell receptor beta chains from one sample sequenced in a study of PD-L1 blockade in urothelial cancer. Sequencing was performed with immunoSEQ multiplex PCR; in TCRdb, only in-frame clones are kept and a portion is missing. The table has some 100,000 clones, roughly nine tenths seen once; the top ten hold approximately 1%. This specimen was PBMCs, taken around atezolizumab (anti-PD-L1) treatment. These receptors were collected from an elderly woman with urothelial cancer.

A single count supports this clone. This same CDR3 is encoded by further DNA sequences in the sample. The genes are TRBV11-2 and TRBJ1-1, with D maybe TRBD1 (5 bases). Trimming stripped 1 base from V and 0 bases from J, with 6 bases between. This CDR3 spans 14 amino acids. Looked up from germline, CDR1 is SGHAT and CDR2 is FQNNGV. The CDR3 region is CASSLGGVNTEAFF. DNA of the CDR3: TGTGCCAGCAGCTTAGGGGGGGTGAACACTGAAGCTTTCTTT.

The chain carries TRBV7-3 and TRBJ2-1, with D maybe TRBD2 (6 bases). The germline V gene encodes CDR1 SGHTA and CDR2 FQGTGA. This CDR3 comprises 14 residues. V gave up 1 base and J gave up 9 bases, with 13 bases separating them. The CDR3 DNA is TGTGCCAGCAGCTTAATGGTCTCGGGGGTTGAGCAGTTCTTC. It specifies CASSLMVSGVEQFF.

The chain couples TRBV7-2 to TRBJ2-7, with D perhaps TRBD2 (6 bases). This CDR3 is built from 15 residues. Germline V gene data show CDR1 as SGHTA and CDR2 as FQGNSA. V was cut by 2 bases and J by 9 bases, with 20 bases left in between. This CDR3 reads CASSLPGTPREPQYF. CDR3 nucleotides: TGTGCCAGCAGCTTACCCGGGACTCCACGAGAGCCGCAGTACTTC.